Shown below are 15 T cell receptor beta chains from a single sample sequenced in a study of OX40 agonist ivuxolimab in advanced cancers. Profiling relied on immunoSEQ multiplex PCR, and the TCRdb table lists in-frame clones only, not all of them. Of about 73,000 clones in the sample, 88% are singletons; the top ten hold approximately 2.6%. The material sequenced was CD4+ or CD8+ T cells sorted from blood, taken in a trial of the OX40 agonist ivuxolimab. The source of these receptors is an adult with an advanced solid tumor such as melanoma, head and neck, liver or kidney cancer.

The CDR3 reads CASSGGTAEAFF. In nucleotides, the CDR3 is TGTGCCAGCAGTGGCGGGACGGCTGAAGCTTTCTTT. The rearrangement links TRBV6-5 to TRBJ1-1; TRBD1 might be the D (5 bases). Trimming removed 5 bases from V and 6 bases from J, with 10 bases in between. Per germline, CDR1 MNHEY and CDR2 SVGAGI. The CDR3 runs to 12 residues.

This chain uses TRBV7-3 with TRBJ2-7; TRBD2 might be the D (6 bases). Trimming took off 2 bases at V and 0 bases at J, with 8 bases between the two ends. The CDR3 contains 14 residues. The germline V gene has CDR1 SGHTA and CDR2 FQGTGA. Here the CDR3 DNA reads TGTGCCAGCAGCTTATGGGGGGACTCCTACGAGCAGTACTTC. Translation gives CASSLWGDSYEQYF.

The chain couples TRBV6-4 to TRBJ2-1; D is uncertain. The germline gives CDR1 MRHNA, CDR2 SNTAGT. V gave up 4 bases and J gave up 5 bases, with 9 bases separating them. The CDR3 runs 13 residues. The CDR3 bases are TGTGCCAGCAGTGCAAACAGCGACAATGAGCAGTTCTTC. Its protein is CASSANSDNEQFF.

The chain is built from TRBV19 and TRBJ2-3, with TRBD2 matching 14 bases. Looked up from germline, CDR1 is LNHDA and CDR2 is SQIVND (reference sequence). The CDR3 covers 17 residues. The trim removed 2 bases at V and 11 bases at J, leaving 12 bases unmatched. The CDR3 region is CASSIKGTSGRGGGQYF. For the CDR3, the DNA is TGTGCCAGTAGTATAAAGGGGACTAGCGGGAGAGGAGGGGGGCAGTATTTT.

The table lists this clone with a few counts. V usage is TRBV5-1 and J usage is TRBJ1-4; 9 nucleotides line up with TRBD1. Germline assignment: CDR1 SGHRS and CDR2 YFSETQ. V trimming: 0 bases; J trimming: 6 bases; junction bases outside the gene matches: 3. This CDR3 has 15 amino acids. The CDR3 coding sequence is TGCGCCAGCAGCTTGGAGGGACAGGGATATGAAAAACTGTTTTTT. Its translation: CASSLEGQGYEKLFF.

This clone was picked up a small number of times. This sequence joins TRBV15 and TRBJ2-3; D perhaps matches TRBD1 (6 bases). V was trimmed by 1 base and J by 3 bases, leaving 11 bases between them. The CDR3 extends over 15 amino acids. Germline V CDR1 and CDR2: LNHNV, YYDKDF (reference sequence). The CDR3 spells CATSRVDRKTDTQYF. The CDR3 coding sequence is TGTGCCACCAGCAGAGTTGACAGGAAGACAGATACGCAGTATTTT.

The chain joins TRBV28 to TRBJ1-2; D ambiguous. The CDR3 has 13 amino acids. The germline V gene has CDR1 MDHEN and CDR2 SYDVKM. V lost 4 bases and J 6 bases, leaving 12 bases between the germline ends. The CDR3 coding sequence is TGTGCCAGCAGTTACCCTAGCTGGAATGGCTACACCTTC. Translation: CASSYPSWNGYTF.

The chain has TRBV5-5 and TRBJ1-4; D may be TRBD1 (5 bases). The CDR3 loop spans 12 amino acids. V was clipped by 1 base and J by 8 bases, with 6 bases between them. Per germline, CDR1 SGHKS and CDR2 YYEKEE (reference sequence). CDR3 sequence: CASSLQGEKLFF. CDR3 bases: TGTGCCAGCAGCTTGCAGGGCGAAAAACTGTTTTTT. The variable domain in full, with the rest retrieved from reference TRBV5-5 and TRBJ1-4, is DAGVTQSPTHLIKTRGQQVTLRCSPISGHKSVSWYQQVLGQGPQFIFQYYEKEERGRGNFPDRFSARQFPNYSSELNVNALLLGDSALYLCASSLQGEKLFFGSGTQLSVL.

The chain carries TRBV18 and TRBJ2-5; 7 bases align to TRBD1. The V gene end was trimmed by 3 bases and the J gene end by 1 base; junction bases not matched to a gene: 2. The CDR3 extends over 14 amino acids. Germline V gene data show CDR1 as KGHSH and CDR2 as LQKENI. The DNA of the CDR3 is TGTGCCAGCTCACCTTCAGGGGGCCAAGAGACCCAGTACTTC. Amino acid sequence: CASSPSGGQETQYF.

The rearrangement links TRBV19 to TRBJ1-4; no clear D gene. With 2 bases removed from V and 7 bases from J, the gap between germline ends came to 14 bases. This CDR3 has 15 residues. Germline V lookup: CDR1 LNHDA, CDR2 SQIVND (reference sequence). CDR3 residues: CASSIFQGGGEKLFF. For the CDR3, the DNA is TGTGCCAGTAGTATATTCCAAGGAGGAGGTGAAAAACTGTTTTTT.

This chain uses TRBV10-2 with TRBJ2-7, with D perhaps matching TRBD1 (6 bases). The V end was cut by 5 bases, the J end by 0 bases, with 11 bases between. Germline values: CDR1 WSHSY, CDR2 SAAADI. The CDR3 has 14 amino acids. The CDR3 sequence: CASSRQDNSYEQYF. The CDR3 region has the DNA TGCGCCAGCAGTAGACAGGACAACTCCTACGAGCAGTACTTC.

V and J are TRBV7-8 and TRBJ1-3, with a weak D call TRBD1 (6 bases). The CDR3 length is 15 residues. Trimming pared 0 bases from V and 0 bases from J, leaving 6 bases between. Per germline, CDR1 SGHVS and CDR2 FQNEAQ. The CDR3 DNA follows: TGTGCCAGCAGCTTAGCCAGGGGCTCTGGAAACACCATATATTTT. Amino acids: CASSLARGSGNTIYF.

Concerning this clone itself: Other DNA sequences from this sample encode an identical CDR3 as well. The rearrangement uses TRBV10-3 and TRBJ1-1; D not certain. V gave up 3 bases and J gave up 1 base, with 3 bases separating them. Looked up from germline, CDR1 is ENHRY and CDR2 is SYGVKD. The CDR3 sequence is 12 residues long. CDR3 in amino acids: CAISEPNTEAFF. The CDR3 DNA reads as TGTGCCATCAGTGAACCGAACACTGAAGCTTTCTTT.

The chain joins TRBV7-3 to TRBJ2-2; weak D call: TRBD1 (8 bases). The V end lost 5 bases, the J end lost 6 bases, and 16 bases lay between the germline ends. The CDR3 spans 15 residues. CDR1 and CDR2 from the germline V gene are SGHTA and FQGTGA. In DNA, the CDR3 is TGTGCCAGCAGCGAGGACAGGGAGGGCTCCGGGGAGCTGTTTTTT. Its protein is CASSEDREGSGELFF.

The V call is TRBV27, the J call TRBJ1-2; no firm D call. V was trimmed by 2 bases and J by 7 bases, leaving 14 bases between them. The CDR3 length is 14 residues. Germline CDR1 is MNHEY and CDR2 is SMNVEV (reference sequence). The DNA of the CDR3 is TGTGCCAGCAGTTTAAAGGTGTCGGGCTTTGGCTACACCTTC. Amino acids: CASSLKVSGFGYTF.